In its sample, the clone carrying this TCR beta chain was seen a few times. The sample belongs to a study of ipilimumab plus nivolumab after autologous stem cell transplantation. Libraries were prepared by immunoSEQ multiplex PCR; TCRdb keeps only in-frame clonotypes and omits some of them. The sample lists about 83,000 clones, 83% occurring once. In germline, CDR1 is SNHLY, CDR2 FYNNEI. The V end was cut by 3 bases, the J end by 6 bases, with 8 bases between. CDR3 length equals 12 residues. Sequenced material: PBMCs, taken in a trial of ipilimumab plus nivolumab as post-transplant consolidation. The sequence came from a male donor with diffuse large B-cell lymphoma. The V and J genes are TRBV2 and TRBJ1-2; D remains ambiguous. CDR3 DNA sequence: TGTGCCAGCAGTGATTCGACTAATGGCTACACCTTC. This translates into CASSDSTNGYTF. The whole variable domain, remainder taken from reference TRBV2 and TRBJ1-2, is EPEVTQTPSHQVTQMGQEVILRCVPISNHLYFYWYRQILGQKVEFLVSFYNNEISEKSEIFDDQFSVERPDGSNFTLKIRSTKLEDSAMYFCASSDSTNGYTFGSGTRLTVV.